This T cell receptor (beta chain) was profiled in a study of PD-L1 blockade in urothelial cancer. Across the study: Patients started atezolizumab in 2014, 1,200 mg intravenously every 3 weeks. Blood samples had a median of 141,255 T cells.

The CDR3 is 14 amino acids. In germline, CDR1 is SNHLY, CDR2 FYNNEI. The junction had 6 bases not matched to a gene; V was cut back by 8 bases and J by 5 bases. Each PCR received spiked synthetic TCR analog templates. Sequencing was performed with immunoSEQ multiplex PCR; in TCRdb, only in-frame clones are kept and a portion is missing. The sample lists about 110,000 clones, approximately 85% occurring once. This TCR was recovered from a man aged 45-60 years with urothelial cancer. The sample was PBMCs, taken around atezolizumab (anti-PD-L1) treatment. The rearrangement uses TRBV2 and TRBJ2-5, with 12 bases that match TRBD1. In DNA, the CDR3 is TGTGCCAGCCTACCCGGGACAGGGGGCGAGACCCAGTACTTC. This sequence encodes CASLPGTGGETQYF. Filled out from reference TRBV2 and TRBJ2-5, the complete variable domain reads EPEVTQTPSHQVTQMGQEVILRCVPISNHLYFYWYRQILGQKVEFLVSFYNNEISEKSEIFDDQFSVERPDGSNFTLKIRSTKLEDSAMYFCASLPGTGGETQYFGPGTRLLVL.